This T cell receptor (beta chain) was retrieved from a study of blood T cells in healthy people across ages. A second PCR of 7 to 11 cycles used a sample-barcoded 5' primer and a J-beta primer mix. Template switching added a 12-random-nucleotide identifier to every cDNA molecule. The study obtained at least 3 million CDR3-containing paired-end reads from every sample. Using its own MiXCR run on the 5' RACE reads, TCRdb lists one record per CDR3 protein. The table records fewer than 2 million distinct CDR3 sequences, around 40% of them present only once. Germline lookup yields CDR1 SGHRS and CDR2 YFSETQ. This CDR3 has 14 residues. V lost 4 bases and J 1 base, leaving 11 bases between the germline ends. A remark on this clonotype: Its antigen is still unknown.

Whole-study findings and limits: Among long-lived donors, naive CD4+ cells were more numerous and diversity higher than in aged donors. Estimated diversity that came from one million T cells was considered an underestimate.

The receptor comes from a human donor in good health. The chain couples TRBV5-1 to TRBJ1-1; a weak D match, TRBD1 (6 bases). Sequenced sample: blood. The CDR3 bases are TGCGCCAGCAGCACGGGACACTCGAACACTGAAGCTTTCTTT. Its translation: CASSTGHSNTEAFF.